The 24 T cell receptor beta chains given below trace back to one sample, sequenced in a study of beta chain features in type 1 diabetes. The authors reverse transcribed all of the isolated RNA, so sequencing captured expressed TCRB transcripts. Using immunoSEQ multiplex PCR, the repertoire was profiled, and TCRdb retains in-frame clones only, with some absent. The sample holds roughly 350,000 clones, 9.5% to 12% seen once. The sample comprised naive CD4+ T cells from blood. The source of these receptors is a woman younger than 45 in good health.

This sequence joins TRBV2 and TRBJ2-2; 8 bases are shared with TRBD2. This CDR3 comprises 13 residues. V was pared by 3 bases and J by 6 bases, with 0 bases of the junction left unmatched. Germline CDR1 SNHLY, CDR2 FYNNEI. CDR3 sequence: CASSEREAGELFF. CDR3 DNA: TGTGCCAGCAGTGAGCGGGAGGCCGGGGAGCTGTTTTTT.

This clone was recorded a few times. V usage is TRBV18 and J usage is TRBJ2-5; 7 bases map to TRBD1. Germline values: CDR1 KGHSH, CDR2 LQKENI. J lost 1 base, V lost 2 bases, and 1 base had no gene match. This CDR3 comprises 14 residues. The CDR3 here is CASSPGQVQETQYF. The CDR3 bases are TGTGCCAGCTCACCAGGACAGGTCCAAGAGACCCAGTACTTC.

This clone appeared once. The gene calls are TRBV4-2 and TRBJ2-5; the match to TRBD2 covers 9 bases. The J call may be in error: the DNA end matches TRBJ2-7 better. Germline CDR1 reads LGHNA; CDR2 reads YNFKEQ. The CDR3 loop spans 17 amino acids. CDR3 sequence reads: CASSQDVSAGGSYEQYF. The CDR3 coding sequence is TGTGCCAGCAGCCAAGATGTTTCAGCGGGAGGCTCCTACGAGCAGTACTTC.

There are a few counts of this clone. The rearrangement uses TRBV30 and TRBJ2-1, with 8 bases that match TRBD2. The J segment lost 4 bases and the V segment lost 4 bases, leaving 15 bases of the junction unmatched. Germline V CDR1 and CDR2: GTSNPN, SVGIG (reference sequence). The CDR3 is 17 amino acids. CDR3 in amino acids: CAWTSVGRGGKYNEQFF. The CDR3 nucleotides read TGTGCCTGGACCTCCGTCGGTCGGGGGGGAAAATACAATGAGCAGTTCTTC.

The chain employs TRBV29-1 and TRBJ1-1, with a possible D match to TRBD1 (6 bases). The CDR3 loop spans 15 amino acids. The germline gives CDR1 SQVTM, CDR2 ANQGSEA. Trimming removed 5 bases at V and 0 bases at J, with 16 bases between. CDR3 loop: CSVRVLGDMNTEAFF. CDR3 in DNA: TGCAGCGTTCGGGTGTTGGGGGACATGAACACTGAAGCTTTCTTT.

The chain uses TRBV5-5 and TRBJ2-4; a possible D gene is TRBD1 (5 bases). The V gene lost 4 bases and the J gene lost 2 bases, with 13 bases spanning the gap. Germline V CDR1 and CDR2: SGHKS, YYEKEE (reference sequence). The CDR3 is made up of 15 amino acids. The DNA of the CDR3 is TGTGCCAGCAGCCTCACGGACACGACCAAAAACATTCAGTACTTC. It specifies CASSLTDTTKNIQYF.

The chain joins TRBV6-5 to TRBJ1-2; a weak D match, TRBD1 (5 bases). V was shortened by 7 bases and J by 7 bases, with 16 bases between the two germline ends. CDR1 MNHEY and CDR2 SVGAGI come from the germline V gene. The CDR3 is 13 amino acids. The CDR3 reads CASKKAGQSGYTF. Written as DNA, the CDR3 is TGTGCCAGCAAAAAGGCGGGGCAGAGTGGCTACACCTTC.

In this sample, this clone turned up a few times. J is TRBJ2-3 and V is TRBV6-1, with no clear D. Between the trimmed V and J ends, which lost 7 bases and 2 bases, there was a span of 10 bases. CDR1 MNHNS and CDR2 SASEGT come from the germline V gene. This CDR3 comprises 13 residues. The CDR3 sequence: CASIGYSTDTQYF. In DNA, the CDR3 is TGTGCCAGCATCGGGTATTCCACAGATACGCAGTATTTT.

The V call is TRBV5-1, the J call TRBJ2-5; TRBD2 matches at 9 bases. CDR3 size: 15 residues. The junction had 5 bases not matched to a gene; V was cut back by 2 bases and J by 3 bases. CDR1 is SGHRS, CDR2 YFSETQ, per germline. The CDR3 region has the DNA TGCGCCAGCAGCTTACTAGCGGGTGGGGAAGAGACCCAGTACTTC. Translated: CASSLLAGGEETQYF.

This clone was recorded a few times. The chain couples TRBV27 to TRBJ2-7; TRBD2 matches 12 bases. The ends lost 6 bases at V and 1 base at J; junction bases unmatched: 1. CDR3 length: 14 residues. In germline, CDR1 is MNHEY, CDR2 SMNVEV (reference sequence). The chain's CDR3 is CASRLAGGSYEQYF. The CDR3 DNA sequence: TGTGCCAGCAGACTAGCGGGAGGTTCCTACGAGCAGTACTTC.

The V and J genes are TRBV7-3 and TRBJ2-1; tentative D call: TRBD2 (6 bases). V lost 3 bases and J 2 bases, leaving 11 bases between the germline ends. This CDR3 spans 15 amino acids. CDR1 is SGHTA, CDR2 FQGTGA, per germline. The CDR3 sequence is CASSFPGEPYNEQFF. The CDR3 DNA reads TGTGCCAGCAGCTTTCCGGGAGAGCCCTACAATGAGCAGTTCTTC. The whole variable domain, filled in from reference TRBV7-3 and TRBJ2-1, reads GAGVSQTPSNKVTEKGKYVELRCDPISGHTALYWYRQSLGQGPEFLIYFQGTGAADDSGLPNDRFFAVRPEGSVSTLKIQRTERGDSAVYLCASSFPGEPYNEQFFGPGTRLTVL.

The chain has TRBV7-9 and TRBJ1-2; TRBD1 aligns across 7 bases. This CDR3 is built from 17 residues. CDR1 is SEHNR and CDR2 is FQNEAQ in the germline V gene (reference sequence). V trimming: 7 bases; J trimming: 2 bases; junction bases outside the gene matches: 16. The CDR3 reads CASTKRRDRDRNYGYTF. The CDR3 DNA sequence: TGTGCCAGCACCAAACGAAGAGACAGGGATAGAAACTATGGCTACACCTTC.

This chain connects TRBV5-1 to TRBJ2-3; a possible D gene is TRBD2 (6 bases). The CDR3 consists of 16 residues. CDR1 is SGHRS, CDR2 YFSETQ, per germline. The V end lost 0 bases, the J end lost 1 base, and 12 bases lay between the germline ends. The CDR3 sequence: CASSLVGGTGTDTQYF. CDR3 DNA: TGCGCCAGCAGCTTGGTTGGGGGGACCGGCACAGATACGCAGTATTTT.

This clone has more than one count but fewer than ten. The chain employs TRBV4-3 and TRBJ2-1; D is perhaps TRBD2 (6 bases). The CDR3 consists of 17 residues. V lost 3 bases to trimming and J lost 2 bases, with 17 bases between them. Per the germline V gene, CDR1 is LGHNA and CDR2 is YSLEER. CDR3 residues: CASSQGGPSGAYNEQFF. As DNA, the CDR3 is TGCGCCAGCAGCCAGGGTGGTCCCTCGGGGGCCTACAATGAGCAGTTCTTC.

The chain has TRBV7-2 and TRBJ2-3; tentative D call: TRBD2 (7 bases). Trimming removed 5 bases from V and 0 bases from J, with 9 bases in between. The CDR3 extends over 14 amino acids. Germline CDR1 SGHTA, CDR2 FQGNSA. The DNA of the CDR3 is TGTGCCAGCAGCGGGGGGGCTAGCACAGATACGCAGTATTTT. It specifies CASSGGASTDTQYF.

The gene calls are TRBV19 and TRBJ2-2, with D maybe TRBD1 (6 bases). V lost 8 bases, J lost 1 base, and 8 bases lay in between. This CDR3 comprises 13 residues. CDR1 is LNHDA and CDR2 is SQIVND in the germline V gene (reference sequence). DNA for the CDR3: TGTGCCAGTTTACAGGGGAACACCGGGGAGCTGTTTTTT. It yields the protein CASLQGNTGELFF.

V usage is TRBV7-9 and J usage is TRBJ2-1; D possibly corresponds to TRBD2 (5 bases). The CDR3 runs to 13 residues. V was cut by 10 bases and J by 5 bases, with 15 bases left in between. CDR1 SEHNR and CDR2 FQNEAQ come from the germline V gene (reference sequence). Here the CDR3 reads CANGNPGDNEQFF. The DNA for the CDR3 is TGTGCCAACGGGAATCCGGGTGACAATGAGCAGTTCTTC.

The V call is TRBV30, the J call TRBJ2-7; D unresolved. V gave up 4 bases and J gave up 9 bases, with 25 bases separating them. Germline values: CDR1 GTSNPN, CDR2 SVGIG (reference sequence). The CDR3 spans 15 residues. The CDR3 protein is CAWTIRSGFLLRQYF. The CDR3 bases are TGTGCCTGGACTATTAGGTCCGGATTTTTACTAAGGCAGTACTTC.

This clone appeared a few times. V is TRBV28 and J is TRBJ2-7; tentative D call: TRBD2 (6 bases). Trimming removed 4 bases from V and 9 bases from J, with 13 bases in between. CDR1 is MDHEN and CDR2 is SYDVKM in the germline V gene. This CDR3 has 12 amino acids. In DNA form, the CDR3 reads TGTGCCAGCAGTTCCGGCGGGGTAGGGCAGTACTTC. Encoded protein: CASSSGGVGQYF.

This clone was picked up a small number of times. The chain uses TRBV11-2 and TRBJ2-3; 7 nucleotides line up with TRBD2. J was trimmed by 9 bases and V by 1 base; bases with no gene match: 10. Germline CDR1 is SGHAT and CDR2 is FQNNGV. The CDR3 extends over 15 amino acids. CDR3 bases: TGTGCCAGCAGCTTAGTTGGGGGAGGGCCTTCGACGCAGTATTTT. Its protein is CASSLVGGGPSTQYF.

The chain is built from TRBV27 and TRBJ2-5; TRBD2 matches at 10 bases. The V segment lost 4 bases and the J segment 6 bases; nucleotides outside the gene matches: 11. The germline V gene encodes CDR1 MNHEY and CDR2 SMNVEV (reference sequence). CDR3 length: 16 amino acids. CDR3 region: CASSSSGTSALKTQYF. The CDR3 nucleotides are TGTGCCAGCAGTTCCTCCGGGACTAGCGCTTTAAAGACCCAGTACTTC.

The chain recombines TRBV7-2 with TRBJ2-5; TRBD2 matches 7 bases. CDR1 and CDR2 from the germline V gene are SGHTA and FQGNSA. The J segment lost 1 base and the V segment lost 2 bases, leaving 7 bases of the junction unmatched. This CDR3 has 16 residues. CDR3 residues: CASSLSGTTIQETQYF. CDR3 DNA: TGTGCCAGCAGCTTATCCGGGACTACTATCCAAGAGACCCAGTACTTC.

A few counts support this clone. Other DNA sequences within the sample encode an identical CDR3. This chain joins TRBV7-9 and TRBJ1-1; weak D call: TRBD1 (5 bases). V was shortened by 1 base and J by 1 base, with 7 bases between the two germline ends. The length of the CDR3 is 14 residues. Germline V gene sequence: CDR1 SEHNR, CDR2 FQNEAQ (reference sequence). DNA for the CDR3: TGTGCCAGCAGCTTAGGAGACAGGAACACTGAAGCTTTCTTT. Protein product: CASSLGDRNTEAFF.

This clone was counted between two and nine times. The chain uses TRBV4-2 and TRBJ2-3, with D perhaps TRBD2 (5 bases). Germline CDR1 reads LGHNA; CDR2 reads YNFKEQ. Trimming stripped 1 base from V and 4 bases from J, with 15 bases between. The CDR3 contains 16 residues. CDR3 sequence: CASSQVTPEVADTQYF. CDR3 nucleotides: TGTGCCAGCAGCCAAGTTACCCCGGAGGTAGCAGATACGCAGTATTTT.